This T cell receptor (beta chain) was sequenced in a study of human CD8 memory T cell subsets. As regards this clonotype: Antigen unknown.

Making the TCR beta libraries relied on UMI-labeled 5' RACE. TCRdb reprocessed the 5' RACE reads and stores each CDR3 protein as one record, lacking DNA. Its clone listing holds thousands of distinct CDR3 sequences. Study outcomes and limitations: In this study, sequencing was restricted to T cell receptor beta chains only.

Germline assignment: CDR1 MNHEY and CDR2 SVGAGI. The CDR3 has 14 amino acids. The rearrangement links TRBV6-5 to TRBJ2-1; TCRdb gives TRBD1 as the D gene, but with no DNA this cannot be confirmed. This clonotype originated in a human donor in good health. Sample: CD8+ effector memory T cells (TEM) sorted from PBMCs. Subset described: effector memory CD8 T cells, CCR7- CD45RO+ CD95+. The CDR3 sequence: CASSHSIPPVGQFF.